This is a list of T cell receptor beta chains from one sample in a study of blood T cell repertoires in COVID-19. Method: immunoSEQ multiplex PCR; TCRdb's copy keeps in-frame clones and lacks some. The table includes fewer than 250,000 clones, nearly 90% detected once. Sequencing input: PBMCs or T cells enriched from blood (not recorded which). The receptor source for this set is a man aged 25 to 40 who had recovered from COVID-19. The CDR3 runs from the conserved cysteine through the conserved F or W. The order of the fields is D gene, V gene, J gene, CDR3 protein, CDR3 DNA. The D gene is left open where the match is weak.

.	TRBV20-1	TRBJ2-7	CSSLRSYEQYF	TGCAGTAGTCTCCGGTCGTACGAGCAGTACTTC
.	TRBV18	TRBJ2-3	CASSPGQWGTDTQYF	TGTGCCAGCTCACCAGGGCAGTGGGGCACAGATACGCAGTATTTT
.	TRBV6-5	TRBJ2-7	CASSYSRENLSEQYF	TGTGCCAGCAGTTACAGTCGCGAGAACCTAAGCGAGCAGTACTTC
.	TRBV10-3	TRBJ1-2	CAISPTNYGYTF	TGTGCCATCAGCCCGACAAACTATGGCTACACCTTC
.	TRBV10-1	TRBJ1-2	CASAVSGDYGYTF	TGCGCCAGCGCAGTCTCGGGGGACTATGGCTACACCTTC
.	TRBV5-1	TRBJ1-4	CASSPEGLDEKLFF	TGCGCCAGCAGCCCGGAGGGGTTGGACGAAAAACTGTTTTTT
.	TRBV5-1	TRBJ1-1	CASSTGGPMNTEAFF	TGCGCCAGCAGCACCGGGGGACCTATGAACACTGAAGCTTTCTTT
.	TRBV27	TRBJ2-1	CASSLFEGNYNEQFF	TGTGCCAGCAGTTTATTTGAGGGCAACTACAATGAGCAGTTCTTC
.	TRBV4-2	TRBJ1-2	CASSQGGDIDYGYTF	TGTGCCAGCAGCCAAGGGGGAGATATTGACTATGGCTACACCTTC
.	TRBV9	TRBJ1-1	CASSVARGAGEAFF	TGTGCCAGCAGCGTAGCCCGGGGGGCGGGTGAAGCTTTCTTT
.	TRBV7-9	TRBJ1-1	CASSFHQGPEAFF	TGTGCCAGCAGCTTTCACCAGGGTCCTGAAGCTTTCTTT
.	TRBV4-1	TRBJ2-7	CASSQQEGPYEQYF	TGCGCCAGCAGCCAACAGGAGGGGCCTTACGAGCAGTACTTC